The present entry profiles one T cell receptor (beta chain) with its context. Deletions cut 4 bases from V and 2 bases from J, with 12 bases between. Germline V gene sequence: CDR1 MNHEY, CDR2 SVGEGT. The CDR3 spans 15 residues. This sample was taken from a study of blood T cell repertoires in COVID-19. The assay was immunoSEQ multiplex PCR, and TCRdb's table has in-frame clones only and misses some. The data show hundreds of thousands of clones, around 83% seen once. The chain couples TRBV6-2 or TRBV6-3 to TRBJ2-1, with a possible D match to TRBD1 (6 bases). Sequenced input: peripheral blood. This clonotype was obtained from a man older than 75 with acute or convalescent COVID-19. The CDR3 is CASSSRQGPYNEQFF. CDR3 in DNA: TGTGCCAGCAGTTCTCGCCAGGGGCCCTACAATGAGCAGTTCTTC.